A single sample is the source of the 3 T cell receptor beta chains below, sequenced in a study of T cells in Graves' hyperthyroidism and ophthalmopathy. Amplification targeted TCR beta CDR3 regions from RNA transcripts. The HTBI primer set drove a first-round RT-PCR of the TCR CDR3. TCRdb reprocessed the multiplex PCR reads with MiXCR, giving one entry per CDR3 protein. The repertoire holds about 640,000 distinct CDR3 sequences, with more than 14% as singletons. Sequenced input: blood. These receptors were collected from a woman in her 50s with Graves' ophthalmopathy.

This clonotype was recorded at least ten times. The rearrangement joins TRBV20-1 to TRBJ2-3, with D tentatively TRBD2 (5 bases). Trimming took off 5 bases at V and 3 bases at J, with 15 bases between the two ends. The CDR3 runs to 14 residues. In germline, CDR1 is DFQATT, CDR2 SNEGSKA (reference sequence). CDR3 amino acids: CSAGVGSKTDTQYF. In nucleotides, the CDR3 is TGCAGTGCTGGAGTAGGGAGTAAAACAGATACGCAGTATTTT.

This clonotype was detected many times. The chain uses TRBV11-2 and TRBJ2-1; D gene uncertain. The V gene's germline CDR1 is SGHAT and CDR2 FQNNGV. Deletions cut 1 base from V and 9 bases from J, with 10 bases between. The CDR3 sequence is 13 residues long. CDR3 bases: TGTGCCAGCAGCTTAGCCGGTTTTAGTGAGCAGTTCTTC. As protein: CASSLAGFSEQFF.

A few counts support this clonotype. The chain has TRBV2 and TRBJ2-1, with 16 bases that match TRBD2. The CDR3 covers 15 residues. Trimming took 8 bases from V and 7 from J; bases not matched to a gene: 5. Looked up from germline, CDR1 is SNHLY and CDR2 is FYNNEI. The CDR3 loop is CASGGTSGRGNEQFF. In DNA, the CDR3 is TGTGCCAGCGGGGGGACTAGCGGGAGGGGGAATGAGCAGTTCTTC.